This TCR beta chain was retrieved from a study of shared clonotypes between healthy human individuals. Only in-frame clones appear in the TCRdb table, and some are missing; sequencing was by immunoSEQ multiplex PCR. The data hold about 680,000 clones, with 90% to 95% observed a single time. The naive CD8 fraction comprised CD45RO-negative cells positively selected for CCR7 and excluded terminally differentiated effector memory CD45RA+ cells. The donor population consisted of healthy HIV-negative adults with no recent acute infections or vaccinations. Every one of the donors was a Caucasian adult that lived in Nashville, Tennessee. Study conclusions and caveats: Represented diversity (both genetic and exposure-history) was limited by the small number of donors. Rarefaction indicated that sorted-subset sequencing remained incomplete although depth was large.

CDR1 SEHNR and CDR2 FQNEAQ come from the germline V gene (reference sequence). V lost 2 bases, J lost 5 bases, and 8 bases stayed unmatched. This CDR3 has 16 residues. In regard to this clone: What it recognizes is unknown.

The receptor was derived from a man aged 30 to 45 in good health. Specimen: naive CD8+ T cells sorted from blood. This chain joins TRBV7-9 and TRBJ2-2; 7 nucleotides align to TRBD1. CDR3 protein: CASSLIGTAFTGELFF. As DNA, the CDR3 is TGTGCCAGCAGCTTAATCGGGACAGCCTTTACCGGGGAGCTGTTTTTT.